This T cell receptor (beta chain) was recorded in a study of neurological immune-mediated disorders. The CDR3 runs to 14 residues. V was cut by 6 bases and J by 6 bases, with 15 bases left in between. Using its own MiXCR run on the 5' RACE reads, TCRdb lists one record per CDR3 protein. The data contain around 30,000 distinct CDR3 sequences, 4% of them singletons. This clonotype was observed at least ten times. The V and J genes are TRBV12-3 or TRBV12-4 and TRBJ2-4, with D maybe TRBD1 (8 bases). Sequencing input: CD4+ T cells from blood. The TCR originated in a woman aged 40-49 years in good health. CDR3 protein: CASRSTGEGNIQYF. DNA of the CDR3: TGTGCCAGCAGATCGACAGGGGAGGGAAACATTCAGTACTTC.